The clone carrying this T cell receptor beta chain was seen more than once but under ten times. Its antigen is undetermined. This sample was included in a study of cytomegalovirus exposure and HLA in healthy donors. Study-wide findings and caveats: Investigators reported 150 to 200 TCR beta chains as tied to cytomegalovirus. In a later analysis, the majority of CMV-associated beta chains seemingly showed HLA restriction. Equally common other TCR beta chains were less clonally expanded than HLA-associated ones, a later analysis found.

Primers for the PCR totalled 60 Vbeta and 13 Jbeta. Sequencing used immunoSEQ multiplex PCR; TCRdb keeps in-frame clones, though not all of them. This sample has about 160,000 clones, with more than 60% found just once. The germline V and J ends were trimmed by 4 bases and 2 bases, with 9 bases remaining between them. The CDR3 is made up of 15 amino acids. In germline, CDR1 is KGHSH, CDR2 LQKENI. The chain couples TRBV18 to TRBJ2-6; tentative D call: TRBD1 (6 bases). Specimen: PBMCs. The origin of this receptor is a woman aged 30 to 39 in good health and CMV-seronegative. This chain's CDR3 is CASSLGQTGANVLTF. The CDR3 bases are TGTGCCAGCTCACTTGGACAGACTGGGGCCAACGTCCTGACTTTC.